Listed here is a single T cell receptor beta chain. The table lists this clonotype with many counts. The clone's antigen remains unknown. No base quality values were provided; no much bigger clone lies one nucleotide off. The library was prepared using RACE. This sample was sequenced with a NextSeq 500. During library preparation, unique molecular identifiers were attached to individual cDNA molecules so that TCRs could be counted in a quantitative, reproducible way. From each blood RNA sample, both TCR alpha and TCR beta chains were sequenced. For the original study's pipeline: The median number of TCRs per sample was roughly 98,000, ranging from about 23,224 to 700,000. V, J and CDR3 annotation of the TCR reads was performed with the Decombinator software suite. To make PS versus PT1 abundance plots, every sample was subsampled to the same number of TCRs (28,000). Expanded TCRs were defined as absent before sensitization and observed at least eight times at the 2-week time point. TCRdb reanalyzed the raw reads on its own, using fastp at Q25 for trimming and MiXCR for clone calling, and kept in-frame beta chains. Each entry merges the rows of one CDR3 protein and shows their most common DNA and genes. The V and J calls reflect TCRdb's pipeline rather than the authors' work. The sample includes about 80,000 distinct CDR3 sequences, with more than 8.5% observed a single time. The ten largest account for 2% to 2.5% of the sample.

This specimen belongs to a study of human T cells and chemical hapten exposure listed by TCRdb under 2021. For the wider study: For sensitization, 2% DPC in acetone was applied to a roughly 2 cm by roughly 2 cm area of upper inner arm skin. Patch tests used Finn chambers with 0.01% DPC on the upper back, scored after 6 days by International Contact Dermatitis Research Group standards. Libraries were pooled for sequencing, and variation in per-sample TCR yields was attributed mainly to small differences in library volumes within the pool. In alopecia patients, the study followed how the peripheral blood TCR repertoire changed in vivo over primary and secondary sensitization to diphenylcyclopropenone (DPC), a hapten. Weekly therapeutic DPC doses were additionally applied to the scalp of patients throughout the roughly 23-week study period. Under 30 alopecia patients gave blood for TCR sequencing at one to four time points (pre-sensitization, 2, 6 and 24 weeks). Alopecia areata with under or over 50% scalp involvement, alopecia totalis and alopecia universalis were represented in the patient cohort, which was mostly female. Blood samples were taken from patients before sensitization (week 0) and then at 2, 6 and about 24 weeks after DPC sensitization. The paper as a whole reports these results and caveats: After repeated subsampling, the strength of the expansion versus patch-test correlation and the threshold at which it became significant changed. A positive correlation was found between the number of PT1 expanded TCRs and patch test score, with significance reached at thresholds 8, 16 and 32 but not 4. Compared with pre-sensitization or healthy control sets, expanded TCRs formed significantly more large CDR3 similarity clusters, which is consistent with antigen-driven responses. All patients had alopecia, a presumed autoimmune disease, so their immune response might differ from that of healthy individuals. The number of TCRs above 1 in 1000 frequency did not change with DPC sensitization; there was no evidence of global repertoire structure alterations.

Interpreted using the paper, the time point label stands for: patch test 2, 6 weeks after DPC sensitization. According to the study, the label for this sample's treatment or condition signals: therapeutic diphenylcyclopropenone sensitization with weekly scalp DPC. Blood at each patch-test visit was drawn before the patch test was applied. Patients were eligible if aged 18 to 70, diagnosed with alopecia and judged suitable for DPC therapy, and pregnant patients were excluded. Unfractionated whole blood was collected in Tempus Blood RNA tubes, and total RNA was extracted from that blood. The receptor comes from a woman in her 30s with alopecia areata. Some clones in this sample may be carry-over from other donors' samples. The source was whole blood, collected in connection with sensitization to the hapten diphenylcyclopropenone (DPC).

For the CDR3, the sequence is CSAMSGGIAKTQYF. The bases are TGCAGTGCTATGTCTGGGGGAATCGCAAAGACCCAGTACTTC. The sequence is built from TRBV20-1 and TRBJ2-5, with the D gene tentatively TRBD1 or TRBD2, based on 5 matching bases in each. V is cut by 4 bases and J by 6 bases, and the space between the germline ends is 18 bases. CDR1 and CDR2 are drawn from the germline V gene (reference sequence): DFQATT, SNEGSKA. From the cysteine up to the phenylalanine, the CDR3 has a length of 14 residues. Solely the CDR3 DNA is kept, with 42 bases framed from the first base.